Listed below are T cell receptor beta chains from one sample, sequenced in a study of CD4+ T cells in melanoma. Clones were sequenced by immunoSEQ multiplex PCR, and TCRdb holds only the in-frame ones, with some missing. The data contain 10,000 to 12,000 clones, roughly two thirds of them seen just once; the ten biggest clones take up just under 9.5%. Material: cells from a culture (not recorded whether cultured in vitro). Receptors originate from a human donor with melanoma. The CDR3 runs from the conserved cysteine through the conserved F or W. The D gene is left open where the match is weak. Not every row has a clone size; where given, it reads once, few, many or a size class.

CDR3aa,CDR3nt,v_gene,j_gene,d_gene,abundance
CSVGAVAGANVLTF,TGCAGCGTTGGGGCGGTAGCTGGGGCCAACGTCCTGACTTTC,TRBV29-1,TRBJ2-6,.,few
CASSGTRQGGDYGYTF,TGTGCCAGCAGTGGGACAAGACAGGGGGGTGACTATGGCTACACCTTC,TRBV2,TRBJ1-2,TRBD1,.
CAISEDVGSGYGYTF,TGTGCCATCAGTGAGGATGTGGGGAGTGGCTATGGCTACACCTTC,TRBV10-3,TRBJ1-2,.,.
CASSPSRGAYEQFF,TGTGCCAGCAGCCCCAGTCGGGGGGCGTATGAGCAGTTCTTC,TRBV7-9,TRBJ2-1,.,once
CASSWDGSGNEQFF,TGTGCCAGCAGCTGGGACGGGAGTGGGAATGAGCAGTTCTTC,TRBV7-8,TRBJ2-1,.,.
CASSWRAGLETQYF,TGTGCCAGCAGCTGGCGGGCGGGGCTAGAGACCCAGTACTTC,TRBV5-5,TRBJ2-5,.,.
CASSIRDRSNQPQHF,TGTGCCAGTAGTATAAGGGACAGAAGCAATCAGCCCCAGCATTTT,TRBV19,TRBJ1-5,TRBD1,few
CASAGGAKGEQFF,TGTGCCAGCGCGGGGGGGGCGAAAGGTGAGCAGTTCTTC,TRBV7-6,TRBJ2-1,TRBD2,few
CASSFGSTTGELFF,TGTGCCAGCAGTTTTGGTTCTACGACCGGGGAGCTGTTTTTT,TRBV27,TRBJ2-2,.,.
CASRPTGWDTGELFF,TGTGCCAGCAGGCCAACAGGGTGGGACACCGGGGAGCTGTTTTTT,TRBV25-1,TRBJ2-2,.,.
CATSSTGRKNTEAFF,TGTGCCACCAGCAGTACCGGACGGAAGAACACTGAAGCTTTCTTT,TRBV15,TRBJ1-1,.,.